This T cell receptor (beta chain) was sequenced during a study of vaccination and CD4 T cells after COVID-19. Notes on the study in general: SARS-CoV-2-reactive clonotypes showed a nonsignificant median rise from approximately 23 to 38. The cohort comprised relatively few convalescent patients, and no early post-infection timepoints were analyzed.

The sample's treatment: approximately nine-day PBMC culture with coronavirus spike peptide pools or control peptides (ViraFEST assay). The germline V gene encodes CDR1 MNHNS and CDR2 SASEGT. The CDR3 runs to 15 residues. Trimming cost V 4 bases and J 1 base; bases outside gene matches: 6. Researchers used the Oncomine TCR Beta short-read assay to sequence DNA from cultured CD4+ T cells. TCRdb passed the PCR reads through MiXCR, listing each CDR3 protein once. The sample gives about 20,000 distinct CDR3 sequences, about two fifths of which show up once; roughly 14% is in the top ten. This clonotype showed up just a few times. Its matching antigen is unknown.

This TCR derives from a human donor who had recovered from COVID-19. This sequence joins TRBV6-1 and TRBJ1-2; 7 nucleotides line up with TRBD1. Sequenced sample: CD4+ T cells from blood, cultured in vitro. The CDR3 region is CASSVGAGGNYGYTF. Written as DNA, the CDR3 is TGTGCCAGCAGTGTAGGGGCAGGGGGTAACTATGGCTACACCTTC.